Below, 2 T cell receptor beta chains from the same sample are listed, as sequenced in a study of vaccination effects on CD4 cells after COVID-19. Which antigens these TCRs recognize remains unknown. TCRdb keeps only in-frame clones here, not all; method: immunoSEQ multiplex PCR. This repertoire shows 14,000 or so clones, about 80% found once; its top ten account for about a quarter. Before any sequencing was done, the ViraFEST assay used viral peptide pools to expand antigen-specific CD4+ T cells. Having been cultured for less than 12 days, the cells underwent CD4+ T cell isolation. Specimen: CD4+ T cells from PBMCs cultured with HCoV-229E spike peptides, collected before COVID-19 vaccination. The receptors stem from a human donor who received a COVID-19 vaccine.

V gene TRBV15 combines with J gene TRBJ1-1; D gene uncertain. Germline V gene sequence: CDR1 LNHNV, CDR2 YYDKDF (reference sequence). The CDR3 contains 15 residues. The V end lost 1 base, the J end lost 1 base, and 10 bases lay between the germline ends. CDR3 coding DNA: TGTGCCACCAGCAGAGGTCCGGCAGCGAACACTGAAGCTTTCTTT. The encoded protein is CATSRGPAANTEAFF.

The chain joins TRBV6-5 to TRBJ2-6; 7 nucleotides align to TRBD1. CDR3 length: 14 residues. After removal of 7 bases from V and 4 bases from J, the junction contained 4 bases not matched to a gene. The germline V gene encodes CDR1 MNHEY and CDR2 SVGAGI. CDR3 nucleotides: TGTGCCAGCAAGGGGGCGGCCGGGGCCAACGTCCTGACTTTC. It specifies CASKGAAGANVLTF.